This record looks at one T cell receptor (beta chain) sequence and its context. The germline V and J ends were trimmed by 1 base and 0 bases, with 9 bases remaining between them. CDR1 is LNHDA, CDR2 SQIVND, per germline (reference sequence). The CDR3 runs 15 residues. Measured with immunoSEQ multiplex PCR; TCRdb has only the in-frame clones, and not every one. The table includes around 260,000 clones, about nine tenths detected once. The sample is drawn from a study of blood T cell repertoires in COVID-19. The TCR comes from a woman aged 30 to 39 with active or convalescent COVID-19. The J gene is TRBJ1-1, the V gene TRBV19, with TRBD1 as a possible D gene (5 bases). The sequenced sample consisted of peripheral blood. This CDR3 reads CASSIGYRMNTEAFF. DNA for the CDR3: TGTGCCAGTAGTATAGGGTACAGGATGAACACTGAAGCTTTCTTT.